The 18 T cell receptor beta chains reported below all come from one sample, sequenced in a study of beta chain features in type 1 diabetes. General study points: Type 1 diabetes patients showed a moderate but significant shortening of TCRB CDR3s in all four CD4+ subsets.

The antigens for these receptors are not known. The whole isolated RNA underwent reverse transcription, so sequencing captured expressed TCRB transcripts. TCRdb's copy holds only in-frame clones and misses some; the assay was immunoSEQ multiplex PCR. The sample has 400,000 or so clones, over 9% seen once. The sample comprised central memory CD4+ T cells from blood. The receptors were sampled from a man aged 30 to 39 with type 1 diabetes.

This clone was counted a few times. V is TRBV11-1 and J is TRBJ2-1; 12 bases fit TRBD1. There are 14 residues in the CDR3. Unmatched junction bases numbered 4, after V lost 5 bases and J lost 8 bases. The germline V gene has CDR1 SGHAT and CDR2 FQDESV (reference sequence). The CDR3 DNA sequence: TGTGCCAGCAGCCGGGACAGGGGGCAGGATGAGCAGTTCTTC. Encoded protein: CASSRDRGQDEQFF.

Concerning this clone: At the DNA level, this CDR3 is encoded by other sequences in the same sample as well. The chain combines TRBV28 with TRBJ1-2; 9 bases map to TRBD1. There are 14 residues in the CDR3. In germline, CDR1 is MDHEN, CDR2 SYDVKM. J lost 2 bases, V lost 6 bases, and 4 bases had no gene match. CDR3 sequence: CASSQGQGNYGYTF. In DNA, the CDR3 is TGTGCCAGCAGCCAAGGACAGGGGAACTATGGCTACACCTTC.

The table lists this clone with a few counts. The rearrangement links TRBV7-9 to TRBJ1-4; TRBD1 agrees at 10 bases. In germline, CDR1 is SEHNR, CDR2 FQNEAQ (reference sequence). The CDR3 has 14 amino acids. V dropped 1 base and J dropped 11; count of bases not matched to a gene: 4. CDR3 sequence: CASSLGQGAGKLFF. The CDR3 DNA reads TGTGCCAGCAGCTTAGGACAGGGGGCCGGGAAACTGTTTTTT.

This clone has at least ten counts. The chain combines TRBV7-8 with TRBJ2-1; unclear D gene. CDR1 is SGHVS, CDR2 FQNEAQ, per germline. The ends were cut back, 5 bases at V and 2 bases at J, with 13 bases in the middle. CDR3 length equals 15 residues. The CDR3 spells CASSPLSAAYNEQFF. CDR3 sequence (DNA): TGTGCCAGCAGCCCCCTCAGCGCAGCCTACAATGAGCAGTTCTTC.

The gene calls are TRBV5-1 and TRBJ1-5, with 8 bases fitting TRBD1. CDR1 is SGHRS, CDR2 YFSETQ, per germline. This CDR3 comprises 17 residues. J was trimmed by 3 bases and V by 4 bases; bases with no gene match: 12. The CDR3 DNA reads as TGCGCCAGCAGCCCCTGGGGCAGGGGGCAGGACAATCAGCCCCAGCATTTT. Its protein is CASSPWGRGQDNQPQHF. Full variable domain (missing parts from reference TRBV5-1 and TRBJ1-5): KAGVTQTPRYLIKTRGQQVTLSCSPISGHRSVSWYQQTPGQGLQFLFEYFSETQRNKGNFPGRFSGRQFSNSRSEMNVSTLELGDSALYLCASSPWGRGQDNQPQHFGDGTRLSIL.

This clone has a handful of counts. Here the CDR3 DNA reads TGTGCCAGCAGCCAACCAATCGGGGGGAAAGCTTTCTTT. Translated: CASSQPIGGKAFF. The chain links TRBV14 to TRBJ1-1, with a weak D call TRBD1 (5 bases). This CDR3 spans 13 amino acids. The germline CDR1 and CDR2 sequences are SGHDN and FVKESK. Trimming cost V 2 bases and J 9 bases, with 13 bases left between them. Complete variable domain (other parts from reference TRBV14 and TRBJ1-1): EAGVTQFPSHSVIEKGQTVTLRCDPISGHDNLYWYRRVMGKEIKFLLHFVKESKQDESGMPNNRFLAERTGGTYSTLKVQPAELEDSGVYFCASSQPIGGKAFFGQGTRLTVV.

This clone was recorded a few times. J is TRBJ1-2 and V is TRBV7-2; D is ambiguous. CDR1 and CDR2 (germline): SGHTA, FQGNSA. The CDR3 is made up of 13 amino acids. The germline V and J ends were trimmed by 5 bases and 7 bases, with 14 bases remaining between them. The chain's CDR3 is CASSPREGLGYTF. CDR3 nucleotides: TGTGCCAGCAGCCCCCGCGAGGGCCTTGGCTACACCTTC.

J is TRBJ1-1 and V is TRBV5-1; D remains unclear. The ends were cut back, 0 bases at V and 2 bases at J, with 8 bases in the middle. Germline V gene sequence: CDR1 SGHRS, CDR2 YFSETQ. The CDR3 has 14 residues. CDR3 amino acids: CASSLDLLNTEAFF. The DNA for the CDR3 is TGCGCCAGCAGCTTGGACCTACTTAACACTGAAGCTTTCTTT.

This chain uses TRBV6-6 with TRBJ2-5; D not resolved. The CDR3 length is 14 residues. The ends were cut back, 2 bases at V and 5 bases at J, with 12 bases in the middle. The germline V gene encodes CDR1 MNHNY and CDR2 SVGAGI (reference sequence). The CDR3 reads CASSYGNLRETQYF. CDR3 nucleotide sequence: TGTGCCAGCAGTTACGGTAACCTTAGGGAGACCCAGTACTTC.

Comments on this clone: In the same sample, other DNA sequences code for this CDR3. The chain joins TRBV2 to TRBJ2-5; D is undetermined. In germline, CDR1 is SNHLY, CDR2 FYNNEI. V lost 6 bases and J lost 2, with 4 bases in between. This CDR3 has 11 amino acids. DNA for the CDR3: TGTGCCAGCAGAGATCAAGAGACCCAGTACTTC. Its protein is CASRDQETQYF.

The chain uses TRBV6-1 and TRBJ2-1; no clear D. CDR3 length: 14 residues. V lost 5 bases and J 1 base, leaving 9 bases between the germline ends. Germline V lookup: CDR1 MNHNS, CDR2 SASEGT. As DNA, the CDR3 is TGTGCCAGCAGTCGACTCGGGTCCTACAATGAGCAGTTCTTC. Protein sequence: CASSRLGSYNEQFF.

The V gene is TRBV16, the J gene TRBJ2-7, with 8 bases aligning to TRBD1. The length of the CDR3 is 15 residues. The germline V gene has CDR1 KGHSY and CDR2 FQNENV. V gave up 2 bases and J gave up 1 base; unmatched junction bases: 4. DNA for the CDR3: TGTGCCAGCAGCCAAAGGGACAGGCCATCCTACGAGCAGTACTTC. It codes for CASSQRDRPSYEQYF. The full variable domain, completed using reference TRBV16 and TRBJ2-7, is GEEVAQTPKHLVRGEGQKAKLYCAPIKGHSYVFWYQQVLKNEFKFLISFQNENVFDETGMPKERFSAKCLPNSPCSLEIQATKLEDSAVYFCASSQRDRPSYEQYFGPGTRLTVT.

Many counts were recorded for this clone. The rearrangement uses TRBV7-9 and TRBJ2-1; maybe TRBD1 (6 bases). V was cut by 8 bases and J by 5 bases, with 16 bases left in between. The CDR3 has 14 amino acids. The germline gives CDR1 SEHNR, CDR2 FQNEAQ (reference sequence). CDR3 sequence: CASHPRGSNNEQFF. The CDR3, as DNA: TGTGCCAGCCATCCCAGGGGATCGAACAATGAGCAGTTCTTC.

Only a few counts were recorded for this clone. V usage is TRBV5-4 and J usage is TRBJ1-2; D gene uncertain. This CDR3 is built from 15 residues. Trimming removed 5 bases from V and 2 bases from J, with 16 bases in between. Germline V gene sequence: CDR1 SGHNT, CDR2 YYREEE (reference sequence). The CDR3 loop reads CASRAAVGENYGYTF. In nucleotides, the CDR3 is TGTGCCAGCAGGGCAGCTGTGGGTGAAAACTATGGCTACACCTTC.

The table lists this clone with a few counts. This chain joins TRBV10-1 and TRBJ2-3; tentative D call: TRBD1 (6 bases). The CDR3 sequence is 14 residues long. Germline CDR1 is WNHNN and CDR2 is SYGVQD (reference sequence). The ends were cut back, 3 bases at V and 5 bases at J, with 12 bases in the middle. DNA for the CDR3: TGCGCCAGCAGTGAACAGGGAAGGGAAGATACGCAGTATTTT. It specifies CASSEQGREDTQYF.

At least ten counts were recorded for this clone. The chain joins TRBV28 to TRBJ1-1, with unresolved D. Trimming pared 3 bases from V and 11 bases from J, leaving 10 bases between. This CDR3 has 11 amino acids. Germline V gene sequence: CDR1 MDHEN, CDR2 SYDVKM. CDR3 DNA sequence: TGTGCCAGCAGTTTTATCATCGGCGCTTTCTTT. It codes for CASSFIIGAFF.

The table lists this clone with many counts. CDR3 sequence reads: CASSRAPATYNEQFF. DNA for the CDR3: TGTGCCAGCAGCCGGGCTCCCGCTACCTACAATGAGCAGTTCTTC. The gene calls are TRBV6-4 and TRBJ2-1; D is undetermined. This CDR3 contains 15 residues. Trimming took 6 bases from V and 2 from J, leaving 14 bases between them. Looked up from germline, CDR1 is MRHNA and CDR2 is SNTAGT.

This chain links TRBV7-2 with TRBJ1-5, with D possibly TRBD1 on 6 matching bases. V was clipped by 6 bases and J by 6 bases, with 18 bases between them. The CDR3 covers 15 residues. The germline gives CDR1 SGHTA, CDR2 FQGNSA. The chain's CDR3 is CASSARGGATQPQHF. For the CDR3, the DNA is TGTGCCAGCAGTGCGAGAGGGGGGGCAACTCAGCCCCAGCATTTT.